The 18 T cell receptor beta chains below come from one sample, sequenced in a study of graft-versus-host responses after intestinal transplantation. Which antigens these TCRs recognize remains unknown. Sequencing used immunoSEQ multiplex PCR; TCRdb keeps in-frame clones, though not all of them. The sample carries around 130,000 clones, around nine tenths recorded once. This specimen was unstimulated CD4+ T cells sorted from spleen or lymph node cells, taken before intestinal transplant. Receptors were obtained from a human donor who received an intestinal transplant.

The chain employs TRBV6-5 and TRBJ2-3; unclear D gene. The CDR3 totals 12 residues. Trimming took 8 bases from V and 0 from J, leaving 6 bases between them. CDR1 MNHEY and CDR2 SVGAGI come from the germline V gene. CDR3 coding DNA: TGTGCCAGCGGGTTTAGCACAGATACGCAGTATTTT. Residues: CASGFSTDTQYF.

The V and J genes are TRBV5-1 and TRBJ1-2; TRBD1 agrees at 10 bases. In germline, CDR1 is SGHRS, CDR2 YFSETQ. The CDR3 covers 13 residues. V lost 8 bases, J lost 1 base, and 2 bases stayed unmatched. In DNA, the CDR3 is TGCGCCAGGGGGACAGGGGATAACTATGGCTACACCTTC. It specifies CARGTGDNYGYTF.

The chain has TRBV30 and TRBJ2-5, with 7 bases lining up with TRBD2. Germline-derived CDR1 and CDR2 are GTSNPN and SVGIG (reference sequence). The CDR3 length is 14 residues. J gave up 5 bases and V 0 bases, and 6 bases lay outside the gene matches. Here the CDR3 reads CAWSVGGSGETQYF. For the CDR3, the DNA is TGTGCCTGGAGTGTCGGGGGGTCAGGGGAGACCCAGTACTTC.

DNA for the CDR3: TGCGCCAGCAGCTTGGCCAGGGACAGGGGGCGCGATGGCTACACCTTC. Its protein is CASSLARDRGRDGYTF. The V and J genes are TRBV5-1 and TRBJ1-2; 12 bases fit TRBD1. The CDR3 has 16 amino acids. V lost 0 bases, J lost 6 bases, and 6 bases stayed unmatched. Germline V gene sequence: CDR1 SGHRS, CDR2 YFSETQ. Combining the CDR3 with reference TRBV5-1 and TRBJ1-2 gives the whole variable domain KAGVTQTPRYLIKTRGQQVTLSCSPISGHRSVSWYQQTPGQGLQFLFEYFSETQRNKGNFPGRFSGRQFSNSRSEMNVSTLELGDSALYLCASSLARDRGRDGYTFGSGTRLTVV.

The rearrangement links TRBV2 to TRBJ1-2; possible D gene TRBD1, 5 bases. The V end lost 6 bases, the J end lost 1 base, and 12 bases lay between the germline ends. The germline V gene encodes CDR1 SNHLY and CDR2 FYNNEI. CDR3 length: 14 residues. The CDR3 region has the DNA TGTGCCAGCAGGGGACCGACAGTTAACTATGGCTACACCTTC. As protein: CASRGPTVNYGYTF.

The rearrangement uses TRBV27 and TRBJ1-1; D not certain. The germline gives CDR1 MNHEY, CDR2 SMNVEV (reference sequence). Trimming cost V 6 bases and J 1 base, with 9 bases left between them. There are 13 residues in the CDR3. DNA of the CDR3: TGTGCCAGCAGCTCCGTCCGGAACACTGAAGCTTTCTTT. Translated: CASSSVRNTEAFF.

V and J are TRBV25-1 and TRBJ1-1; D might be TRBD1 (5 bases). The germline CDR1 and CDR2 sequences are MGHDK and SYGVNS. Trimming took 5 bases from V and 4 from J, leaving 14 bases between them. The CDR3 covers 14 residues. CDR3 loop: CASSPPWGGTEAFF. In nucleotides, the CDR3 is TGTGCCAGCAGTCCCCCATGGGGGGGCACTGAAGCTTTCTTT.

CDR3 in amino acids: CAWDRGNSPLHF. CDR3 DNA: TGTGCCTGGGACCGAGGCAATTCACCCCTCCACTTT. J is TRBJ1-6 and V is TRBV30, with D unresolved. Deletions cut 5 bases from V and 7 bases from J, with 9 bases between. In germline, CDR1 is GTSNPN, CDR2 SVGIG (reference sequence). The CDR3 runs to 12 residues.

CDR3 DNA: TGTGCCAGCACCCAGGGGAGGGCCTACGAGCAGTACTTC. As protein: CASTQGRAYEQYF. J is TRBJ2-7 and V is TRBV5-6; weak D call: TRBD2 (7 bases). V was shortened by 6 bases and J by 2 bases, with 12 bases between the two germline ends. CDR1 and CDR2 from the germline V gene are SGHDT and YYEEEE. The CDR3 contains 13 residues. Full variable domain (remainder filled in from reference TRBV5-6 and TRBJ2-7): DAGVTQSPTHLIKTRGQQVTLRCSPKSGHDTVSWYQQALGQGPQFIFQYYEEEERQRGNFPDRFSGHQFPNYSSELNVNALLLGDSALYLCASTQGRAYEQYFGPGTRLTVT.

This sequence joins TRBV10-1 and TRBJ1-6; D uncertain. In germline, CDR1 is WNHNN, CDR2 SYGVQD (reference sequence). The germline V and J ends were trimmed by 5 bases and 5 bases, with 13 bases remaining between them. This CDR3 is built from 15 residues. This chain's CDR3 is CASSKDPNDNSPLHF. As DNA, the CDR3 is TGCGCCAGCAGTAAGGACCCCAACGATAATTCACCCCTCCACTTT.

The rearrangement uses TRBV6-6 and TRBJ2-2; unclear D gene. CDR3 length equals 11 residues. CDR1 MNHNY and CDR2 SVGAGI come from the germline V gene (reference sequence). Trimming took 4 bases from V and 6 from J, leaving 3 bases between them. The CDR3: CASSLAGELFF. As DNA, the CDR3 is TGTGCCAGCAGTTTGGCCGGGGAGCTGTTTTTT.

The V call is TRBV5-1, the J call TRBJ1-2; 8 bases are a match to TRBD1. The length of the CDR3 is 13 residues. Germline V gene sequence: CDR1 SGHRS, CDR2 YFSETQ. The junction had 7 bases not matched to a gene; V was cut back by 4 bases and J by 8 bases. CDR3 sequence reads: CASSLQGAQGYTF. In nucleotides, the CDR3 is TGCGCCAGCAGCCTGCAGGGGGCGCAAGGCTACACCTTC.

The V gene is TRBV7-2, the J gene TRBJ2-3; unclear D gene. V lost 3 bases and J 0 bases, leaving 10 bases between the germline ends. The CDR3 runs 15 residues. In germline, CDR1 is SGHTA, CDR2 FQGNSA. In DNA form, the CDR3 reads TGTGCCAGCAGCTTTTTGGCGTCTAGCACAGATACGCAGTATTTT. This sequence encodes CASSFLASSTDTQYF.

The CDR3 region has the DNA TGTGCCAGCAGCAAGCGGGACAGGGTGTCTGGCTACACCTTC. Its translation: CASSKRDRVSGYTF. The rearrangement uses TRBV21-1 and TRBJ1-2; TRBD1 is the table's D call, not checked against the DNA. TRBV21-1 is reported as a pseudogene. This CDR3 comprises 14 residues.

The genes are TRBV7-7 and TRBJ2-2; 9 nucleotides align to TRBD2. CDR3 size: 14 residues. V gave up 5 bases and J gave up 6 bases; unmatched junction bases: 4. Germline V gene lookup returns CDR1 SSHAT and CDR2 FNYEAQ (reference sequence). The CDR3 loop reads CASSPGTSSGELFF. CDR3 nucleotide sequence: TGTGCCAGCAGCCCCGGGACTAGCTCCGGGGAGCTGTTTTTT.

The rearrangement joins TRBV9 to TRBJ2-7, with TRBD1 matching 9 bases. The junction had 11 bases not matched to a gene; V was cut back by 0 bases and J by 10 bases. The CDR3 consists of 15 residues. Looked up from germline, CDR1 is SGDLS and CDR2 is YYNGEE. CDR3 sequence (DNA): TGTGCCAGCAGCGTAGATGGGACAGGGACCACGTCTCAGTACTTC. It yields the protein CASSVDGTGTTSQYF.

The chain employs TRBV5-8 and TRBJ2-5; D is possibly TRBD2 (5 bases). Looked up from germline, CDR1 is SGHTS and CDR2 is YDEGEE. This CDR3 contains 13 residues. The V and J ends lost 3 bases and 10 bases respectively, with 16 bases between them. The CDR3 region is CASSYYAERDQYF. In DNA form, the CDR3 reads TGTGCCAGCAGCTACTATGCCGAGAGGGACCAGTACTTC. The full variable domain, completed using reference TRBV5-8 and TRBJ2-5, is EAGVTQSPTHLIKTRGQQATLRCSPISGHTSVYWYQQALGLGLQFLLWYDEGEERNRGNFPPRFSGRQFPNYSSELNVNALELEDSALYLCASSYYAERDQYFGPGTRLLVL.

Worth noting for this clone: A read error may produce the germline difference seen at one junction end. The chain combines TRBV27 with TRBJ2-5, with D possibly called TRBD1 or TRBD2 (5 bases each). The V gene's germline CDR1 is MNHEY and CDR2 SMNVEV (reference sequence). The CDR3 sequence is 14 residues long. DNA of the CDR3: TGTGTCAGCAGTTTATGGGGGTCAATGGAGACCCAGTACTTC. Amino acids: CVSSLWGSMETQYF.